The source of this T cell receptor (beta chain) is a study of cytomegalovirus exposure and HLA in healthy donors. Overall study results and limits: It was reported that the classifier diagnosed cytomegalovirus status with high specificity and sensitivity in both the original and validation cohorts.

Germline V lookup: CDR1 SGHVS, CDR2 FNYEAQ. The CDR3 length is 15 residues. Unmatched junction bases numbered 4, after V lost 4 bases and J lost 0 bases. The assay was immunoSEQ multiplex PCR, and TCRdb's table has in-frame clones only and misses some. The table has roughly 50,000 clones, about nine tenths seen once. This clone was seen a few times. What it binds is unknown. The chain combines TRBV7-6 with TRBJ1-2; 8 nucleotides line up with TRBD1. The source is a man between 18 and 29 years old in good health and CMV-seronegative. Material for sequencing was PBMCs. The DNA of the CDR3 is TGTGCCAGCAGCTCCCGACAGGGGTCTAACTATGGCTACACCTTC. Translating it yields CASSSRQGSNYGYTF.